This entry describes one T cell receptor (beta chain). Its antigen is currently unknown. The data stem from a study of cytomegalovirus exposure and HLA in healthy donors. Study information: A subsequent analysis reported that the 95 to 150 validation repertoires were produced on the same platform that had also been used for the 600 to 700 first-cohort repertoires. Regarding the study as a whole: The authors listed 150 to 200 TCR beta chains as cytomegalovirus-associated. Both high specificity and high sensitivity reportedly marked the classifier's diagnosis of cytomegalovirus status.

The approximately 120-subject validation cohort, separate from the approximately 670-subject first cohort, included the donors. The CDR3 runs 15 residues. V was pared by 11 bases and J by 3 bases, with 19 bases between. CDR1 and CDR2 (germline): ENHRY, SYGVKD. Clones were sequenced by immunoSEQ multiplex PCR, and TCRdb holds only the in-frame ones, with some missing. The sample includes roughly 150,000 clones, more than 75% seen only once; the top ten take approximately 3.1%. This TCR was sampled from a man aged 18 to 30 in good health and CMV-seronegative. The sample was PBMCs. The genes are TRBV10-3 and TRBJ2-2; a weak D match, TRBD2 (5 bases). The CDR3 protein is CASMHPGKYTGELFF. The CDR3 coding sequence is TGTGCCTCCATGCATCCGGGAAAGTACACCGGGGAGCTGTTTTTT.